This TCR beta chain is from a study of blood T cell repertoires in COVID-19. Method: immunoSEQ multiplex PCR; TCRdb's copy keeps in-frame clones and lacks some. The profile shows 55,000 to 80,000 clones, 70% to 90% of them singletons. Per the germline V gene, CDR1 is SGHTA and CDR2 is FQGNSA. This CDR3 has 13 amino acids. J gave up 7 bases and V 1 base, and 0 bases lay outside the gene matches. The chain is built from TRBV7-2 and TRBJ2-1; 8 nucleotides match TRBD2. The receptor's source is a woman aged 55-70 years with acute or convalescent COVID-19. Sequencing was performed on peripheral blood. For the CDR3, the DNA is TGTGCCAGCAGCTTAGGACTAGCGAATGAGCAGTTCTTC. It is translated as CASSLGLANEQFF.